This TCR beta chain came from a study of PD-1 blockade in mismatch repair-deficient tumors. About the study: All were previously treated, progressing patients with 11 to 13 mismatch repair-deficient cancer types. Overall study results and limits: Tumor-resident clones, often absent from pretreatment blood, expanded after pembrolizumab and then contracted.

Assay: immunoSEQ multiplex PCR; the TCRdb copy retains only in-frame clones and omits some. The table lists more than 90,000 clones, 60% to 85% of them singletons. Every patient had mismatch repair deficiency by PCR or immunohistochemistry. Details on this clone: The antigen remains unidentified.

The CDR3 length is 12 residues. The V and J ends lost 6 bases and 6 bases respectively, with 10 bases between them. Germline lookup yields CDR1 MNHNS and CDR2 SASEGT. The chain has TRBV6-1 and TRBJ2-3; D gene ambiguous. The source is an adult with mismatch repair-deficient cancer. The source material was peripheral blood, sampled approximately 14 months after starting pembrolizumab. CDR3 nucleotides: TGTGCCAGCAGGGCATCGATGGATACGCAGTATTTT. Translation: CASRASMDTQYF.